This T cell receptor beta chain was captured in a study of blood T cell repertoires in COVID-19. Turning to the study itself: The United States, Italy and Spain provided the acute and convalescent COVID-19 samples. The cDNA or gDNA used as material had been derived from T cells, B-cell-depleted T cells, or PBMCs.

CDR3 length equals 14 residues. Germline V lookup: CDR1 SGHAT, CDR2 FQNNGV. Losses at the gene ends were 4 bases for V and 4 bases for J; bases not matched to a gene: 7. Per the original data handling: How many nucleated cells were present was estimated from reference gene primer amplification. The assay was immunoSEQ multiplex PCR, and TCRdb's table has in-frame clones only and misses some. V and J calls and clone size are those listed in that table; D and trimming were worked out from the DNA. Here the sample spans tens of thousands of clones, about 82% being singletons. This chain connects TRBV11-2 to TRBJ2-7; 7 positions match TRBD1. Sequenced input: peripheral blood. This TCR was sampled from a man in his sixties or seventies with active COVID-19. This chain's CDR3 is CASSSARGLYEQYF. CDR3 sequence (DNA): TGTGCCAGCAGCTCGGCCAGGGGGTTGTACGAGCAGTACTTC. Full variable domain (outside the CDR3, taken from reference TRBV11-2 and TRBJ2-7): EAGVAQSPRYKIIEKRQSVAFWCNPISGHATLYWYQQILGQGPKLLIQFQNNGVVDDSQLPKDRFSAERLKGVDSTLKIQPAKLEDSAVYLCASSSARGLYEQYFGPGTRLTVT.